Included here is one TCR beta chain sequence, with context. Data came from immunoSEQ multiplex PCR; TCRdb stores just in-frame clones and leaves some out. The sample carries approximately 82,000 clones, 85% to 95% recorded once. From germline, CDR1 is WSHSY and CDR2 SAAADI. With 7 bases removed from V and 5 bases from J, the gap between germline ends came to 12 bases. The CDR3 totals 13 residues. The sample is drawn from a study of cytomegalovirus exposure and HLA in healthy donors. The origin of this receptor is a woman younger than 30 in good health and CMV-seronegative. The sequencing input was PBMCs. The chain recombines TRBV10-2 with TRBJ2-1, with D possibly being TRBD1 (6 bases). DNA of the CDR3: TGCGCCAGCAAGGACAGTACTCACAATGAGCAGTTCTTC. It specifies CASKDSTHNEQFF.